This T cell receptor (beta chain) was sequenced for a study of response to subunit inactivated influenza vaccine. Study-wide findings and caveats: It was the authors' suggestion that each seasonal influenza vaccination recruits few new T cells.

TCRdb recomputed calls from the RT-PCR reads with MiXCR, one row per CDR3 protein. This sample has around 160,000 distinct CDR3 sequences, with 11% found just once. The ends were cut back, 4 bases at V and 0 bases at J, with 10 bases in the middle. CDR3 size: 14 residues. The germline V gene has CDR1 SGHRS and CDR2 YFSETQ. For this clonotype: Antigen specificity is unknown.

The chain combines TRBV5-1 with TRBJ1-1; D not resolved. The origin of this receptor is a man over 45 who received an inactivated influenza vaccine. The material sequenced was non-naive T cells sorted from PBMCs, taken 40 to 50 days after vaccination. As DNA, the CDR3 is TGCGCCAGCAGCGCATCCCAGCTGAACACTGAAGCTTTCTTT. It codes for CASSASQLNTEAFF.